This TCR beta chain emerged from a study of tumor-infiltrating lymphocytes in primary liver carcinoma. Extraction of RNA together with DNA used about 18-31 mg of unsorted bulk tissue. Regarding the study as a whole: Between tumor regions, pairs overlapped more than tumor-adjacent and tumor-blood pairs did.

The CDR3 has 14 amino acids. V was pared by 3 bases and J by 3 bases, with 7 bases of the junction left unmatched. CDR1 is DFQATT, CDR2 SNEGSKA, per germline (reference sequence). As regards this clonotype: As yet, its antigen is unknown.

Researchers generated TCR beta cDNA from approximately 0.55 ug of total RNA, relying on a constant-region primer. Three-round nested multiplex PCR performed with slightly modified ARM-PCR produced the TCR beta libraries. The first two PCR rounds, roughly 10 cycles each, used TRBV1-TRBV30 forward primers and a C-beta reverse primer. TCRdb analysed the multiplex PCR reads with MiXCR anew, one entry per CDR3 protein. The sample lists 45,000 to 55,000 distinct CDR3 sequences; 70% to 75% were seen once. This clonotype originated in a man aged 40-55 years with primary liver carcinoma and hepatitis B virus infection. Specimen: liver tumor tissue from sampling region 2. The subset here: tumor region T2, inferior pole. The rearrangement uses TRBV20-1 and TRBJ1-1, with 7 nucleotides matching TRBD1. The CDR3 sequence: CSASMDTGDTEAFF. CDR3 nucleotides: TGCAGTGCTAGTATGGACACAGGGGACACTGAAGCTTTCTTT.